The clone carrying this TCR beta chain was recorded a few times. The V gene lost 2 bases and the J gene lost 0 bases, with 12 bases spanning the gap. Germline CDR1 and CDR2: SGHVS and FNYEAQ. The CDR3 covers 16 residues. MiXCR was run by TCRdb on the RT-PCR reads, yielding one entry per CDR3 protein. Among about 700,000 distinct CDR3 sequences listed, approximately 15% were seen once. This sequence originates from a female donor in good health, serving as a healthy control. Sequencing was carried out using memory CD4+ T cells from blood. The genes are TRBV7-6 and TRBJ2-3, with D tentatively TRBD1 (5 bases). As DNA, the CDR3 is TGTGCCAGCAGCTTACTTCGACAGACTAGCACAGATACGCAGTATTTT. The encoded protein is CASSLLRQTSTDTQYF.